These 29 T cell receptor beta chains were sequenced from one sample in a study of low-dose radiotherapy and immunotherapy resistance in tumors. Gene-specific TRAV and TRBV primers were used for first-strand cDNA, covering alpha and beta chains. Both a constant-region primer and a V-primer adapter served to amplify TCRs across roughly 20 PCR cycles. TCRdb passed the reads through MiXCR, listing each CDR3 protein once. The repertoire holds about 18,000 distinct CDR3 sequences, with about two thirds as singletons. The receptors shown here come from a human donor with advanced metastatic prostate, ovarian, gallbladder or colorectal cancer (not recorded which). This table probably holds off-target reads from a library built for another chain.

This clonotype has a handful of counts. The chain couples TRBV18 to TRBJ1-4; D is perhaps TRBD1 (5 bases). Trimming removed 6 bases from V and 4 bases from J, with 12 bases in between. This CDR3 has 14 amino acids. The germline V gene has CDR1 KGHSH and CDR2 LQKENI. The CDR3 loop reads CASSLRDGNEKLFF. CDR3 coding DNA: TGTGCCAGCTCCCTCCGGGACGGTAATGAAAAACTGTTTTTT.

The chain employs TRBV6-1 and TRBJ1-5, with D uncertain. Looked up from germline, CDR1 is MNHNS and CDR2 is SASEGT. The CDR3 covers 16 residues. V was shortened by 0 bases and J by 1 base, with 10 bases between the two germline ends. The CDR3 reads CASSEAKRASNQPQHF. CDR3 DNA: TGTGCCAGCAGTGAAGCGAAGAGAGCGAGCAATCAGCCCCAGCATTTT.

V gene TRBV9 combines with J gene TRBJ2-1; D not resolved. The CDR3 spans 11 residues. The V end was cut by 4 bases, the J end by 8 bases, with 7 bases between. Germline V gene lookup returns CDR1 SGDLS and CDR2 YYNGEE. The DNA of the CDR3 is TGTGCCAGCAGCTCGCACGATGAGCAGTTCTTC. Translated, it gives CASSSHDEQFF.

The chain combines TRBV3-1 with TRBJ2-7; D is ambiguous. Trimming cost V 0 bases and J 3 bases, with 6 bases left between them. The CDR3 has 13 residues. Germline values: CDR1 LGHDT, CDR2 YNNKEL (reference sequence). Written as DNA, the CDR3 is TGTGCCAGCAGCCAAGAGGCAGGCTACGAGCAGTACTTC. Its protein product is CASSQEAGYEQYF.

The CDR3 DNA is TGTGCCAGCAGCTTGTCGGGGCCCCAGCATTTT. Residues: CASSLSGPQHF. This rearrangement joins TRBV7-9 to TRBJ1-5; D is uncertain. Germline V gene sequence: CDR1 SEHNR, CDR2 FQNEAQ (reference sequence). Trimming shortened V by 3 bases and J by 9 bases, and 6 bases separated the two germline ends. The CDR3 totals 11 residues.

The rearrangement joins TRBV20-1 to TRBJ2-7; TRBD2 matches at 11 bases. This CDR3 contains 15 residues. V trimming: 6 bases; J trimming: 6 bases; junction bases outside the gene matches: 13. Looked up from germline, CDR1 is DFQATT and CDR2 is SNEGSKA (reference sequence). CDR3 nucleotide sequence: TGCAGTGCCTCCAATAGCGGGAGGGCCCAGCTCGAGCAGTACTTC. Amino acids: CSASNSGRAQLEQYF.

The CDR3 coding sequence is TGTGCCAGCAGCAAAGGGACTAGCGGAGGGAATGAGCAGTTCTTC. Translation gives CASSKGTSGGNEQFF. The V call is TRBV6-2 or TRBV6-3, the J call TRBJ2-1; 11 bases map to TRBD2. Per germline, CDR1 MNHEY and CDR2 SVGEGT. V lost 6 bases to trimming and J lost 7 bases; unmatched junction nucleotides: 8. The CDR3 loop spans 15 amino acids.

This chain links TRBV2 with TRBJ2-3, with D tentatively TRBD2 (6 bases). The length of the CDR3 is 17 residues. Trimming shortened V by 9 bases and J by 1 base, and 23 bases separated the two germline ends. Germline V gene lookup returns CDR1 SNHLY and CDR2 FYNNEI. The CDR3 nucleotides read TGTGCCAGTCAGGCGGGGCACGGAGGGTCTCGCACAGATACGCAGTATTTT. Amino acid sequence: CASQAGHGGSRTDTQYF. Together with reference TRBV2 and TRBJ2-3, the CDR3 gives the full variable domain: EPEVTQTPSHQVTQMGQEVILRCVPISNHLYFYWYRQILGQKVEFLVSFYNNEISEKSEIFDDQFSVERPDGSNFTLKIRSTKLEDSAMYFCASQAGHGGSRTDTQYFGPGTRLTVL.

In regard to this clonotype: Mismatch with germline at one junction end may stem from a read error. This chain links TRBV7-2 with TRBJ1-1; 8 nucleotides match TRBD1. The CDR3 is made up of 13 amino acids. Germline V gene data show CDR1 as SGHTA and CDR2 as FQGNSA. The CDR3 loop is CASSLSRGLEALF. The CDR3 nucleotides are TGTGCCAGCAGCTTAAGCAGGGGGCTAGAAGCTTTGTTT.

V and J are TRBV29-1 and TRBJ1-2; D unresolved. There are 13 residues in the CDR3. The V gene lost 4 bases and the J gene lost 2 bases, with 11 bases spanning the gap. In germline, CDR1 is SQVTM, CDR2 ANQGSEA. CDR3 in amino acids: CSVAEGRNYGYTF. CDR3 nucleotide sequence: TGCAGCGTTGCGGAGGGTAGGAACTATGGCTACACCTTC.

The chain recombines TRBV19 with TRBJ2-5; no clear D gene. V lost 5 bases, J lost 7 bases, and 14 bases lay in between. Germline loops: CDR1 LNHDA, CDR2 SQIVND (reference sequence). The CDR3 contains 13 residues. The CDR3 nucleotides read TGTGCCAGTAGTCAGGTTGCCTCAGGGACCCAGTACTTC. Translated, it gives CASSQVASGTQYF. The complete variable domain, with remaining parts taken from reference TRBV19 and TRBJ2-5, reads DGGITQSPKYLFRKEGQNVTLSCEQNLNHDAMYWYRQDPGQGLRLIYYSQIVNDFQKGDIAEGYSVSREKKESFPLTVTSAQKNPTAFYLCASSQVASGTQYFGPGTRLLVL.

The V call is TRBV7-9, the J call TRBJ2-1, with 12 bases fitting TRBD2. The CDR3 is made up of 17 amino acids. V shed 3 bases, J shed 3 bases, and the junction held 6 bases outside the gene matches. Germline values: CDR1 SEHNR, CDR2 FQNEAQ (reference sequence). CDR3 in amino acids: CASSFASGRAHYNEQFF. In DNA, the CDR3 is TGTGCCAGCAGCTTCGCTAGCGGGAGGGCCCACTACAATGAGCAGTTCTTC.

The table lists this clonotype with a count of one. The rearrangement links TRBV29-1 to TRBJ2-7; perhaps TRBD1 as D (7 bases). Between the trimmed V and J ends, which lost 5 bases and 5 bases, there was a span of 19 bases. The CDR3 sequence is 14 residues long. Looked up from germline, CDR1 is SQVTM and CDR2 is ANQGSEA. CDR3 region: CSVMRDRSPNEQYF. The CDR3 nucleotides read TGCAGCGTTATGCGGGACAGAAGTCCCAACGAGCAGTACTTC.

The chain is built from TRBV15 and TRBJ2-7; D gene ambiguous. Germline V gene lookup returns CDR1 LNHNV and CDR2 YYDKDF (reference sequence). This CDR3 is 15 amino acids long. The ends were cut back, 3 bases at V and 3 bases at J, with 15 bases in the middle. The CDR3 protein is CATSRVKAKNYEQYF. The CDR3 DNA reads as TGTGCCACCAGCAGGGTAAAGGCCAAGAACTACGAGCAGTACTTC. The full variable domain, with the rest looked up from reference TRBV15 and TRBJ2-7, is DAMVIQNPRYQVTQFGKPVTLSCSQTLNHNVMYWYQQKSSQAPKLLFHYYDKDFNNEADTPDNFQSRRPNTSFCFLDIRSPGLGDTAMYLCATSRVKAKNYEQYFGPGTRLTVT.

The chain carries TRBV4-1 and TRBJ2-4; no clear D gene. This CDR3 is 16 amino acids long. V lost 0 bases, J lost 2 bases, and 11 bases lay in between. The germline CDR1 and CDR2 sequences are MGHRA and YSYEKL. The CDR3 DNA reads as TGCGCCAGCAGCCAAGATCGGGCAGGCACCAAAAACATTCAGTACTTC. Its translation: CASSQDRAGTKNIQYF.

This clonotype has just a few counts. The chain is built from TRBV5-1 and TRBJ1-1; D possibly corresponds to TRBD1 (6 bases). Germline-derived CDR1 and CDR2 are SGHRS and YFSETQ. The CDR3 runs 14 residues. V lost 0 bases and J lost 4, with 10 bases in between. The CDR3 sequence: CASSLGQAVTEAFF. The CDR3 region has the DNA TGCGCCAGCAGCTTGGGACAGGCTGTCACTGAAGCTTTCTTT.

This chain joins TRBV6-2 or TRBV6-3 and TRBJ2-7; possible D gene TRBD2, 6 bases. V dropped 5 bases and J dropped 3 bases, with 14 bases sitting between them. Germline V gene sequence: CDR1 MNHEY, CDR2 SVGEGT. The CDR3 totals 14 residues. The CDR3 bases are TGTGCCAGCAGTGAAGCCGGGGGTCTCTACGAGCAGTACTTC. It translates to CASSEAGGLYEQYF.

The V and J genes are TRBV5-1 and TRBJ2-1, with 9 bases matching TRBD2. With 5 bases clipped from V and 15 bases from J, the junction kept 9 bases outside the gene matches. The germline V gene has CDR1 SGHRS and CDR2 YFSETQ. The CDR3 loop spans 12 amino acids. CDR3 sequence reads: CASSWGTGLAFF. Here the CDR3 DNA reads TGCGCCAGCAGTTGGGGCACGGGACTAGCGTTCTTC.

The V gene is TRBV2, the J gene TRBJ2-7, with 7 nucleotides matching TRBD1. This CDR3 is built from 12 residues. The V gene's germline CDR1 is SNHLY and CDR2 FYNNEI. With V trimmed by 6 bases and J by 3 bases, 2 bases remained unmatched. Here the CDR3 reads CASRDRDYEQYF. The CDR3 nucleotides read TGTGCCAGCAGAGACAGGGACTACGAGCAGTACTTC.

The chain links TRBV3-1 to TRBJ2-5, with D perhaps matching TRBD2 (5 bases). CDR1 LGHDT and CDR2 YNNKEL come from the germline V gene (reference sequence). The CDR3 is 16 residues long. V lost 4 bases and J 4 bases, leaving 19 bases between the germline ends. The CDR3 nucleotides are TGTGCCAGCAGCCCCCTTGGAGGACGGCCGACAGAGACCCAGTACTTC. This translates into CASSPLGGRPTETQYF.

The chain carries TRBV10-1 and TRBJ2-3; D is possibly TRBD2 (6 bases). The V and J ends lost 0 bases and 3 bases respectively, with 16 bases between them. From germline, CDR1 is WNHNN and CDR2 SYGVQD (reference sequence). This CDR3 comprises 17 residues. CDR3 residues: CASSESLGGLGTDTQYF. As DNA, the CDR3 is TGCGCCAGCAGTGAGTCGTTGGGGGGACTCGGGACAGATACGCAGTATTTT.

The rearrangement uses TRBV11-2 and TRBJ2-2; no reliable D call. Germline V CDR1 and CDR2: SGHAT, FQNNGV. Trimming stripped 5 bases from V and 3 bases from J, with 7 bases between. The CDR3 extends over 13 amino acids. CDR3 in amino acids: CASSPRDTGELFF. Written as DNA, the CDR3 is TGTGCCAGCAGCCCCCGTGACACCGGGGAGCTGTTTTTT. Looking up the rest from reference TRBV11-2 and TRBJ2-2 gives the full variable domain: EAGVAQSPRYKIIEKRQSVAFWCNPISGHATLYWYQQILGQGPKLLIQFQNNGVVDDSQLPKDRFSAERLKGVDSTLKIQPAKLEDSAVYLCASSPRDTGELFFGEGSRLTVL.

A word on this clonotype: Its ends do not fully match the called genes, so a read error is possible. The chain has TRBV4-2 and TRBJ1-4, with D maybe TRBD1 (6 bases). The CDR3 covers 12 residues. Germline V gene sequence: CDR1 LGHNA, CDR2 YNFKEQ. The CDR3 loop reads CASSQDAGTRFF. DNA for the CDR3: TGTGCCAGCAGCCAAGATGCCGGGACAAGGTTCTTT.

The chain uses TRBV7-3 and TRBJ1-1; 7 nucleotides agree with TRBD1. CDR1 is SGHTA, CDR2 FQGTGA, per germline. Germline trimming cut 2 bases from V and 5 bases from J; bases unmatched to any gene: 11. CDR3 length: 16 amino acids. The CDR3 protein is CASSLLGGGMVTEAFF. CDR3 coding DNA: TGTGCCAGCAGCTTATTAGGGGGCGGAATGGTTACTGAAGCTTTCTTT. Full variable domain (outside the CDR3, taken from reference TRBV7-3 and TRBJ1-1): GAGVSQTPSNKVTEKGKYVELRCDPISGHTALYWYRQSLGQGPEFLIYFQGTGAADDSGLPNDRFFAVRPEGSVSTLKIQRTERGDSAVYLCASSLLGGGMVTEAFFGQGTRLTVV.

The J gene is TRBJ2-1, the V gene TRBV20-1, with 8 bases aligning to TRBD2. V was pared by 3 bases and J by 3 bases, with 1 base of the junction left unmatched. This CDR3 spans 13 amino acids. CDR1 and CDR2 (germline): DFQATT, SNEGSKA (reference sequence). CDR3: CSARAGGYNEQFF. Written as DNA, the CDR3 is TGCAGTGCTAGGGCGGGGGGCTACAATGAGCAGTTCTTC.

The chain is built from TRBV7-8 and TRBJ2-1; D call uncertain. The CDR3 length is 11 residues. V gave up 3 bases and J gave up 9 bases, with 6 bases separating them. Germline assignment: CDR1 SGHVS and CDR2 FQNEAQ. The CDR3 nucleotides are TGTGCCAGCAGCTTTGTCGGTGAGCAGTTCTTC. Protein: CASSFVGEQFF.

The chain carries TRBV2 and TRBJ2-1; D unclear. The CDR3 covers 15 residues. CDR1 is SNHLY and CDR2 is FYNNEI in the germline V gene. The ends were cut back, 7 bases at V and 0 bases at J, with 13 bases in the middle. CDR3 bases: TGTGCCAGCATCCAGTCAAGAGACTCCTACAATGAGCAGTTCTTC. Its translation: CASIQSRDSYNEQFF.

V is TRBV6-6 and J is TRBJ1-2; D not certain. The CDR3 is 14 residues long. Germline V CDR1 and CDR2: MNHNY, SVGAGI (reference sequence). The V end was cut by 5 bases, the J end by 4 bases, with 14 bases between. CDR3 residues: CASSDPERGYGYTF. The CDR3 nucleotides are TGTGCCAGCAGTGATCCGGAGCGGGGCTATGGCTACACCTTC.

The rearrangement joins TRBV7-2 to TRBJ2-7; 7 nucleotides agree with TRBD2. The CDR3 runs 14 residues. Germline-derived CDR1 and CDR2 are SGHTA and FQGNSA. The junction had 4 bases not matched to a gene; V was cut back by 0 bases and J by 5 bases. In nucleotides, the CDR3 is TGTGCCAGCAGCTTAGCGGGAGGGAGTAACGAGCAGTACTTC. It encodes CASSLAGGSNEQYF. The whole variable domain, remainder taken from reference TRBV7-2 and TRBJ2-7, is GAGVSQSPSNKVTEKGKDVELRCDPISGHTALYWYRQSLGQGLEFLIYFQGNSAPDKSGLPSDRFSAERTGGSVSTLTIQRTQQEDSAVYLCASSLAGGSNEQYFGPGTRLTVT.